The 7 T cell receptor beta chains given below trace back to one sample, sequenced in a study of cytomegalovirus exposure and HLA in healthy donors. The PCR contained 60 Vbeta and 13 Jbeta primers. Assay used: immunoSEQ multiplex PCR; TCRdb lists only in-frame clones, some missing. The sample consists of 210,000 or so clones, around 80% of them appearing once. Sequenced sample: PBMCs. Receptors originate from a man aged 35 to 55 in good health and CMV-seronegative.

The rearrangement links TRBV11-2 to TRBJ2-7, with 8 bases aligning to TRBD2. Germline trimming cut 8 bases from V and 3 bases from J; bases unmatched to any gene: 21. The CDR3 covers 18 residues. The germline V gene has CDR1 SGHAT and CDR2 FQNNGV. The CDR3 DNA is TGTGCCAGCCGTACTATAGCGGGACCGACCCCTACTCGCTACGAGCAGTACTTC. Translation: CASRTIAGPTPTRYEQYF.

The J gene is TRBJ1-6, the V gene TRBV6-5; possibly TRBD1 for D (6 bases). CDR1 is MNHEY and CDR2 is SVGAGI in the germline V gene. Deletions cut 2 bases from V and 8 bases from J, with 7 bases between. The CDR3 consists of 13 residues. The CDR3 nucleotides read TGTGCCAGCAGTTACGCAGGGGATTCACCCCTCCACTTT. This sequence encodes CASSYAGDSPLHF.

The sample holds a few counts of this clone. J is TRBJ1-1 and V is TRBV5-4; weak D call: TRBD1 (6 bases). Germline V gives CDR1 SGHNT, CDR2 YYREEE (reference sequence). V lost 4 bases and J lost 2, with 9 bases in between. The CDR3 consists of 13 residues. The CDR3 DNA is TGTGCCAGCAGCGGGACACCCAACACTGAAGCTTTCTTT. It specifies CASSGTPNTEAFF.

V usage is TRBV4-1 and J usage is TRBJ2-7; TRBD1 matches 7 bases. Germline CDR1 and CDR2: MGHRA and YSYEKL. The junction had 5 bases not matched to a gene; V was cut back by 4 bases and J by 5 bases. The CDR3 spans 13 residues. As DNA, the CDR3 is TGCGCCAGCAGCCTAGAAGGGGGCGACGAGCAGTACTTC. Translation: CASSLEGGDEQYF.

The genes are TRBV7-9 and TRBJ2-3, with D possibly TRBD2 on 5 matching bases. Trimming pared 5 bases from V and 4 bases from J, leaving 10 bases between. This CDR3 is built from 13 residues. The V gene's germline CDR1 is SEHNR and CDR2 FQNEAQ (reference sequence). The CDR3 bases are TGTGCCAGCAGCCCACTCGGGGCAGATACGCAGTATTTT. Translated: CASSPLGADTQYF.

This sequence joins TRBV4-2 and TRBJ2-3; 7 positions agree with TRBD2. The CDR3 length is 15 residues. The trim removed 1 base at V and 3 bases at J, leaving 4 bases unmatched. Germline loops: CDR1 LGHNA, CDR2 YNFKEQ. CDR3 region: CASSQVGGSTDTQYF. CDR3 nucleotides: TGTGCCAGCAGCCAAGTCGGGGGGAGTACAGATACGCAGTATTTT.

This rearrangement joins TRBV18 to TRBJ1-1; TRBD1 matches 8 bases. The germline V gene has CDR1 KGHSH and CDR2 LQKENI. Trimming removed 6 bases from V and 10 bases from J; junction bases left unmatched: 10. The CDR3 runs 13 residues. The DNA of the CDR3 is TGTGCCAGCTCGTCGACAGGGGAATCTAGAGCTTTCTTT. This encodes CASSSTGESRAFF.